The 32 T cell receptor beta chains listed next were all sequenced from one sample in a study of patients and donors after allogeneic stem cell transplantation. TCRdb used MiXCR to reprocess the RT-PCR reads, holding one entry per CDR3 protein. The profile shows some 960,000 distinct CDR3 sequences, roughly 18% of them singletons. Specimen: blood, either unsorted or a sorted T cell fraction (not recorded which). All receptors derive from a human donor who was either an allogeneic HSCT recipient or a stem cell or donor lymphocyte infusion donor (not recorded which). It is not recorded whose cells these are; they may come from a transplant donor.

This clonotype was counted a few times. The gene calls are TRBV11-2 and TRBJ1-6; TRBD1 agrees at 9 bases. Unmatched junction bases numbered 4, after V lost 0 bases and J lost 10 bases. The V gene's germline CDR1 is SGHAT and CDR2 FQNNGV. CDR3 length equals 15 residues. This CDR3 is CASSLDGTGISPLHF. For the CDR3, the DNA is TGTGCCAGCAGCTTAGATGGGACAGGGATATCACCCCTCCACTTT.

The genes are TRBV20-1 and TRBJ1-1; 10 bases match TRBD1. Germline loops: CDR1 DFQATT, CDR2 SNEGSKA (reference sequence). The CDR3 is 13 amino acids. The ends lost 4 bases at V and 3 bases at J; junction bases unmatched: 2. The CDR3 DNA is TGCAGTGCTATGGGGACAGGGGACACTGAAGCTTTCTTT. Its translation: CSAMGTGDTEAFF.

The chain is built from TRBV7-6 and TRBJ2-3; possibly TRBD2 for D (5 bases). Germline V gene sequence: CDR1 SGHVS, CDR2 FNYEAQ. This CDR3 comprises 13 residues. The V end was cut by 5 bases, the J end by 6 bases, with 12 bases between. CDR3 sequence: CASSTFREDTQYF. CDR3 nucleotides: TGTGCCAGCAGCACGTTTAGGGAGGATACGCAGTATTTT.

The chain uses TRBV15 and TRBJ2-7; no definite D call. Trimming took off 5 bases at V and 0 bases at J, with 11 bases between the two ends. The CDR3 extends over 14 amino acids. Germline V gene sequence: CDR1 LNHNV, CDR2 YYDKDF (reference sequence). Written as DNA, the CDR3 is TGTGCCACCAGCTGGACGCCTAGCTCCTACGAGCAGTACTTC. This gives the protein CATSWTPSSYEQYF.

This clonotype was seen repeatedly, ten times or more. The chain joins TRBV6-1 to TRBJ2-7; a weak D match, TRBD2 (6 bases). Germline loops: CDR1 MNHNS, CDR2 SASEGT. The CDR3 sequence is 13 residues long. The germline V and J ends were trimmed by 6 bases and 4 bases, with 13 bases remaining between them. CDR3 in DNA: TGTGCCAGCAGCCTGGGACTCGTTTACGAGCAGTACTTC. Its protein product is CASSLGLVYEQYF.

This clonotype was seen ten or more times. V and J are TRBV5-1 and TRBJ2-1, with 14 bases aligning to TRBD2. The CDR3 extends over 17 amino acids. The V gene end was trimmed by 3 bases and the J gene end by 6 bases; junction bases not matched to a gene: 8. The germline CDR1 and CDR2 sequences are SGHRS and YFSETQ. The chain's CDR3 is CASSSGTSGRIVNEQFF. The CDR3 bases are TGCGCCAGCAGCTCCGGGACTAGCGGGAGAATAGTCAATGAGCAGTTCTTC.

The gene calls are TRBV5-1 and TRBJ2-1; a possible D gene is TRBD1 (5 bases). CDR1 and CDR2 (germline): SGHRS, YFSETQ. The CDR3 has 16 amino acids. The germline V and J ends were trimmed by 0 bases and 1 base, with 11 bases remaining between them. CDR3 nucleotide sequence: TGCGCCAGCAGCTTGGAAGGGGTTGGGTCCTACAATGAGCAGTTCTTC. It yields the protein CASSLEGVGSYNEQFF.

V and J are TRBV29-1 and TRBJ2-5; 9 bases match TRBD2. CDR1 is SQVTM, CDR2 ANQGSEA, per germline. This CDR3 spans 13 amino acids. V lost 7 bases, J lost 4 bases, and 7 bases stayed unmatched. CDR3 nucleotide sequence: TGCAGCGGGGGGGGACTAGCTGGAGAGACCCAGTACTTC. This sequence encodes CSGGGLAGETQYF.

This rearrangement joins TRBV7-9 to TRBJ2-7; possible D gene TRBD1, 7 bases. Deletions cut 4 bases from V and 2 bases from J, with 12 bases between. This CDR3 contains 14 residues. Germline V gene lookup returns CDR1 SEHNR and CDR2 FQNEAQ (reference sequence). The CDR3, as DNA: TGTGCCAGCAGCTGGGGGGACAGAACCTACGAGCAGTACTTC. It encodes CASSWGDRTYEQYF. The entire variable domain, with the rest obtained from reference TRBV7-9 and TRBJ2-7, is as follows: DTGVSQNPRHKITKRGQNVTFRCDPISEHNRLYWYRQTLGQGPEFLTYFQNEAQLEKSRLLSDRFSAERPKGSFSTLEIQRTEQGDSAMYLCASSWGDRTYEQYFGPGTRLTVT.

The table lists this clonotype with a few counts. The J gene is TRBJ1-2, the V gene TRBV7-8, with 9 bases that match TRBD1. With 5 bases clipped from V and 7 bases from J, the junction kept 11 bases outside the gene matches. The CDR3 is 15 residues long. Germline values: CDR1 SGHVS, CDR2 FQNEAQ. The CDR3 loop reads CASSPRDREFSGYTF. The CDR3 DNA is TGTGCCAGCAGCCCGAGGGACAGGGAGTTTAGTGGCTACACCTTC.

The rearrangement uses TRBV5-5 and TRBJ2-2; D gene ambiguous. The V end was cut by 2 bases, the J end by 5 bases, with 10 bases between. Germline V gene lookup returns CDR1 SGHKS and CDR2 YYEKEE (reference sequence). This CDR3 contains 14 residues. Here the CDR3 DNA reads TGTGCCAGCAGCTTCGCCCCGGCGACCGGGGAGCTGTTTTTT. Amino acids: CASSFAPATGELFF.

The table lists this clonotype with a few counts. The gene calls are TRBV18 and TRBJ1-6; D gene ambiguous. V shed 3 bases and J shed 8 bases, with 11 bases lying between them. CDR3 length equals 14 residues. Germline V gene sequence: CDR1 KGHSH, CDR2 LQKENI. The CDR3 DNA is TGTGCCAGCTCACCGATTCGGGATGATTCACCCCTCCACTTT. This gives the protein CASSPIRDDSPLHF. Full variable domain (outside the CDR3, taken from reference TRBV18 and TRBJ1-6): NAGVMQNPRHLVRRRGQEARLRCSPMKGHSHVYWYRQLPEEGLKFMVYLQKENIIDESGMPKERFSAEFPKEGPSILRIQQVVRGDSAAYFCASSPIRDDSPLHFGNGTRLTVT.

The table lists this clonotype with a count of one. V is TRBV5-5 and J is TRBJ1-4; no definite D call. The V end lost 4 bases, the J end lost 9 bases, and 16 bases lay between the germline ends. Germline V gene lookup returns CDR1 SGHKS and CDR2 YYEKEE (reference sequence). This CDR3 contains 14 residues. This chain's CDR3 is CASSPDPGMKKLFF. The CDR3 DNA follows: TGTGCCAGCAGCCCGGACCCAGGAATGAAAAAACTGTTTTTT.

The genes are TRBV29-1 and TRBJ1-1; 11 nucleotides match TRBD1. The CDR3 has 14 residues. V lost 4 bases to trimming and J lost 4 bases; unmatched junction nucleotides: 5. Germline V lookup: CDR1 SQVTM, CDR2 ANQGSEA. CDR3: CSVAGQGGGTEAFF. CDR3 sequence (DNA): TGCAGCGTTGCGGGACAGGGGGGTGGCACTGAAGCTTTCTTT.

This clonotype has just a few counts. The chain recombines TRBV6-2 or TRBV6-3 with TRBJ2-7, with D unclear. Trimming pared 6 bases from V and 6 bases from J, leaving 12 bases between. The CDR3 consists of 12 residues. The germline V gene has CDR1 MNHEY and CDR2 SVGEGT. CDR3 residues: CASSPAAIEQYF. CDR3 DNA: TGTGCCAGCAGCCCCGCCGCGATCGAGCAGTACTTC.

This clonotype was picked up a small number of times. The V gene is TRBV12-3 or TRBV12-4, the J gene TRBJ1-2; D ambiguous. V was clipped by 4 bases and J by 1 base, with 16 bases between them. The length of the CDR3 is 16 residues. The CDR3 loop is CASSSPPESDNYGYTF. Written as DNA, the CDR3 is TGTGCCAGCAGTTCTCCCCCCGAGAGTGATAACTATGGCTACACCTTC.

This clonotype was picked up a small number of times. The genes are TRBV27 and TRBJ2-7; D is tentatively TRBD1 or TRBD2 (5 bases each). The ends were cut back, 6 bases at V and 7 bases at J, with 10 bases in the middle. The germline V gene has CDR1 MNHEY and CDR2 SMNVEV (reference sequence). This CDR3 spans 11 amino acids. DNA of the CDR3: TGTGCCAGCAGCCATGGGGGTGAGCAGTACTTC. It encodes CASSHGGEQYF.

This rearrangement joins TRBV3-1 to TRBJ2-7; D gene uncertain. CDR1 is LGHDT, CDR2 YNNKEL, per germline (reference sequence). This CDR3 is 14 amino acids long. Between the trimmed V and J ends, which lost 3 bases and 0 bases, there was a span of 9 bases. Here the CDR3 DNA reads TGTGCCAGCAGCCAGGGCCGAACCTCCTACGAGCAGTACTTC. Its translation is CASSQGRTSYEQYF.

The chain uses TRBV10-3 and TRBJ1-2; 8 nucleotides agree with TRBD1. J lost 2 bases, V lost 8 bases, and 7 bases had no gene match. The CDR3 runs to 14 residues. CDR1 and CDR2 from the germline V gene are ENHRY and SYGVKD. CDR3 DNA: TGTGCCATCCGAGGGACAGGAGGGAACTATGGCTACACCTTC. It specifies CAIRGTGGNYGYTF.

This clonotype has more than one count but fewer than ten. V gene TRBV27 combines with J gene TRBJ2-1; 14 bases agree with TRBD2. The CDR3 runs 17 residues. J was trimmed by 9 bases and V by 6 bases; bases with no gene match: 13. Germline V gives CDR1 MNHEY, CDR2 SMNVEV (reference sequence). The chain's CDR3 is CASSLPGTSGSRGEQFF. CDR3 nucleotides: TGTGCCAGCAGCCTCCCCGGGACTAGCGGGAGTCGCGGTGAGCAGTTCTTC.

This clonotype was recorded a few times. The rearrangement links TRBV29-1 to TRBJ2-1; D call uncertain. Trimming stripped 7 bases from V and 4 bases from J, with 14 bases between. CDR1 and CDR2 (germline): SQVTM, ANQGSEA. The CDR3 is 13 amino acids. CDR3 sequence: CSAPPDGYNEQFF. CDR3 coding DNA: TGCAGCGCCCCTCCGGACGGGTACAATGAGCAGTTCTTC.

The rearrangement joins TRBV20-1 to TRBJ2-5; TRBD2 might be the D (5 bases). CDR3 size: 14 residues. Germline CDR1 is DFQATT and CDR2 is SNEGSKA (reference sequence). The V and J ends lost 3 bases and 5 bases respectively, with 16 bases between them. CDR3 sequence (DNA): TGCAGTGCTAGTGGATCGGGGAGAAGCGAGACCCAGTACTTC. Translation: CSASGSGRSETQYF.

This clonotype was seen a few times. The chain carries TRBV3-1 and TRBJ2-6; TRBD1 matches 7 bases. Germline CDR1 LGHDT, CDR2 YNNKEL (reference sequence). The CDR3 runs to 16 residues. V lost 4 bases and J lost 4; bases outside the gene matches: 7. The chain's CDR3 is CASSPPTGRGANVLTF. DNA for the CDR3: TGTGCCAGCAGCCCGCCGACAGGGCGAGGGGCCAACGTCCTGACTTTC.

This rearrangement joins TRBV20-1 to TRBJ2-7; D remains unclear. V dropped 1 base and J dropped 5 bases, with 9 bases sitting between them. The CDR3 runs to 12 residues. CDR1 is DFQATT, CDR2 SNEGSKA, per germline (reference sequence). The CDR3 spells CSARGRVNEQYF. The CDR3 nucleotides read TGCAGTGCTAGAGGCCGGGTAAACGAGCAGTACTTC.

This clonotype was observed a few times. V gene TRBV4-1 combines with J gene TRBJ2-1; maybe TRBD1 (7 bases). The ends were cut back, 3 bases at V and 9 bases at J, with 15 bases in the middle. Germline CDR1 reads MGHRA; CDR2 reads YSYEKL. The length of the CDR3 is 14 residues. Written as DNA, the CDR3 is TGCGCCAGCAGCCAGCCAGAGCAGGGGGGTGAGCAGTTCTTC. Its protein product is CASSQPEQGGEQFF.

The V and J genes are TRBV10-3 and TRBJ2-7, with D tentatively TRBD1 (5 bases). This CDR3 comprises 12 residues. The V and J ends lost 5 bases and 3 bases respectively, with 8 bases between them. CDR1 and CDR2 from the germline V gene are ENHRY and SYGVKD. The CDR3 spells CAISQDIYEQYF. The CDR3 bases are TGTGCCATCAGTCAGGACATCTACGAGCAGTACTTC.

Ten or more counts support this clonotype. The CDR3 loop is CASSAGVAVNTEAFF. In DNA, the CDR3 is TGTGCCAGCAGCGCTGGGGTAGCAGTGAACACTGAAGCTTTCTTT. This chain uses TRBV12-3 or TRBV12-4 with TRBJ1-1; D gene unclear. Trimming took 6 bases from V and 0 from J, leaving 14 bases between them. The CDR3 contains 15 residues.

This clonotype came up once. The chain employs TRBV19 and TRBJ2-3; no reliable D call. Germline CDR1 reads LNHDA; CDR2 reads SQIVND (reference sequence). V lost 8 bases and J lost 0, with 12 bases in between. The CDR3 extends over 14 amino acids. CDR3 region: CASWNLGSTDTQYF. CDR3 DNA sequence: TGTGCCAGTTGGAACCTGGGAAGCACAGATACGCAGTATTTT.

V gene TRBV5-5 combines with J gene TRBJ1-4; TRBD1 is a possible D gene (6 bases). This CDR3 comprises 17 residues. Germline V lookup: CDR1 SGHKS, CDR2 YYEKEE (reference sequence). With 1 base removed from V and 7 bases from J, the gap between germline ends came to 20 bases. DNA for the CDR3: TGTGCCAGCAGCTTGTTACGGGGTCCGGGGGGCATTGAAAAACTGTTTTTT. It codes for CASSLLRGPGGIEKLFF.

This clonotype occurred once. This chain uses TRBV5-1 with TRBJ2-7; TRBD2 agrees at 9 bases. CDR1 is SGHRS and CDR2 is YFSETQ in the germline V gene. The CDR3 length is 16 residues. V lost 4 bases and J lost 4; bases outside the gene matches: 12. The CDR3 DNA is TGCGCCAGCAGCCCCTCTCCCGCGGGAGGGCCTTACGAGCAGTACTTC. As protein: CASSPSPAGGPYEQYF.

This sequence joins TRBV9 and TRBJ2-1, with D perhaps given as TRBD1 or TRBD2 (5 bases each). The CDR3 has 13 amino acids. Germline V gene sequence: CDR1 SGDLS, CDR2 YYNGEE. The V and J ends lost 7 bases and 8 bases respectively, with 16 bases between them. The CDR3 spells CASRGTRGDEQFF. The CDR3 DNA follows: TGTGCCAGCCGGGGTACCAGAGGGGATGAGCAGTTCTTC.

This clonotype was detected ten times or more. This chain uses TRBV20-1 with TRBJ1-1; 7 positions agree with TRBD1. The V and J ends lost 5 bases and 0 bases, in that order; junction bases with no gene match: 12. CDR3 size: 16 residues. Per the germline V gene, CDR1 is DFQATT and CDR2 is SNEGSKA (reference sequence). The CDR3 nucleotides read TGCAGTGCTGCAGACAGGGTTTGGAGCGTGAACACTGAAGCTTTCTTT. This codes for CSAADRVWSVNTEAFF.